These T cell receptor beta chains were read from a single sample in a study of a mutant IDH1 vaccine in newly diagnosed glioma. For these receptors, no antigen is known. Method: immunoSEQ multiplex PCR; TCRdb's copy keeps in-frame clones and lacks some. The table shows around 60,000 clones, with roughly 84% occurring only once. Specimen: PBMCs, collected from a glioma patient whose treatment included an IDH1 peptide vaccine. The receptor set was obtained from a man aged 30 to 39 with glioma. Each CDR3 is given with its conserved first and last residue. The order of the fields is clone size, CDR3 length, J gene, D gene, V gene, CDR3 DNA, CDR3 protein. A D gene is named only where the DNA matches it firmly. Expanded clones get a size class; other rows say once, few or many, or leave the size out.

>NA|16|TRBJ2-2|TRBD1|TRBV5-1
TGCGCCAGCAGCTTGGCCGGGACAGGGAACACCGGGGAGCTGTTTTTT
CASSLAGTGNTGELFF
>NA|17|TRBJ2-1|TRBD2|TRBV9
TGTGCCAGCAGCCCCATGGGGCGGGGGGGCTCCTACAATGAGCAGTTCTTC
CASSPMGRGGSYNEQFF
>NA|17|TRBJ1-1|TRBD1|TRBV6-1
TGTGCCAGCAGTGATTATAGAATGAGGGACAGGGTGCGGGAAGCTTTCTTT
CASSDYRMRDRVREAFF
>NA|13|TRBJ1-2|TRBD1|TRBV19
TGTGCCAGTAGTCTGAGGGGGCAGGATGGCTACACCTTC
CASSLRGQDGYTF
>NA|15|TRBJ2-6|NA|TRBV9
TGTGCCAGTAAGGGATGGACCTCTGGGGCCAACGTCCTGACTTTC
CASKGWTSGANVLTF
>NA|12|TRBJ2-7|NA|TRBV28
TGTGCCACCAAGGGGTGGGCCTACGAGCAGTACTTC
CATKGWAYEQYF
>NA|13|TRBJ1-3|NA|TRBV18
TGTGCCAGCTCACCGGAGGGGAGAAACACCATATATTTT
CASSPEGRNTIYF
>NA|16|TRBJ2-5|TRBD1|TRBV7-9
TGTGCCAGCAGCCCATGGACAGGGTTGTTACGGGAGACCCAGTACTTC
CASSPWTGLLRETQYF
>NA|11|TRBJ1-2|NA|TRBV28
TGTGCCAGCAGTAGGGACTATGGCTACACCTTC
CASSRDYGYTF
>NA|16|TRBJ1-5|NA|TRBV4-1
TGCGCCAGCAGCCATGACTTGGGGGCGGGCAATCAGCCCCAGCATTTT
CASSHDLGAGNQPQHF
>NA|13|TRBJ1-2|TRBD1|TRBV19
TGTGCCAGTAGTATACAGGGGGCGGATGGCTACACCTTC
CASSIQGADGYTF
>NA|18|TRBJ1-1|TRBD1|TRBV5-8
TGTGCCAGCAGCTTGTCCGTCGGCAGGGGGCTGATTGGCACTGAAGCTTTCTTT
CASSLSVGRGLIGTEAFF
>NA|14|TRBJ1-1|NA|TRBV7-6
TGTGCCAGCAGCTTGGACAGATTGAACACTGAAGCTTTCTTT
CASSLDRLNTEAFF
>NA|16|TRBJ2-3|TRBD2|TRBV9
TGTGCCAGCAGCGCCAGCGGGGGCCAAAGCACAGATACGCAGTATTTT
CASSASGGQSTDTQYF
>NA|14|TRBJ2-7|NA|TRBV11-2
TGTGCCAGCAGCTTAGCGGACAGAAACTACGAGCAGTACTTC
CASSLADRNYEQYF
>once|14|TRBJ2-7|NA|TRBV27
TGTGCCAGCAGTTTATCGGCAGGGCTGCGCGAGCAGTACTTC
CASSLSAGLREQYF
>NA|15|TRBJ2-3|NA|TRBV15
TGTGCCACCAGCAGAGATTGGGCCAACACAGATACGCAGTATTTT
CATSRDWANTDTQYF
>once|16|TRBJ1-1|TRBD1|TRBV7-8
TGTGCCAGCAGCTCTAACCGGGACAGGGGGCAGGGTGAAGCTTTCTTT
CASSSNRDRGQGEAFF
>once|12|TRBJ2-7|TRBD1|TRBV11-2
TGTGCCAGCAGCCTAACAGGGGTCGAGCAGTACTTC
CASSLTGVEQYF
>NA|19|TRBJ1-1|NA|TRBV5-6
TGTGCCAGCAGCTTGGCAGGGTTACGGAGAGGAGGAAAGAACACTGAAGCTTTCTTT
CASSLAGLRRGGKNTEAFF
>NA|13|TRBJ1-1|NA|TRBV18
TGTGCCAGCTCATCGGGGGTGAACACTGAAGCTTTCTTT
CASSSGVNTEAFF
>NA|15|TRBJ2-7|NA|TRBV28
TGTGCCAGCAGTCCCCCAGGGGCCGACAACTACGAGCAGTACTTC
CASSPPGADNYEQYF
>few|14|TRBJ1-5|TRBD1|TRBV19
TGTGCCAGTAGTATGACACAGGGGATTCAGCCCCAGCATTTT
CASSMTQGIQPQHF
>NA|18|TRBJ2-5|TRBD2|TRBV4-1
TGCGCCAGCAGCCGCGTAATAGGACTAGCGGGGAGGTCCTTGGAGCAGTACTTC
CASSRVIGLAGRSLEQYF
>NA|12|TRBJ2-1|NA|TRBV2
TGTGCCAGCAGTCGGAACGGCAATGAGCAGTTCTTC
CASSRNGNEQFF
>NA|14|TRBJ2-3|NA|TRBV7-9
TGTGCCAGCAGCTTATCTGGTGTGCTTGTTACCCAGTATTTT
CASSLSGVLVTQYF
>NA|12|TRBJ1-2|NA|TRBV28
TGTGCCAGCAGCCTCGTCGACTATGGCTACACCTTC
CASSLVDYGYTF
>NA|13|TRBJ2-5|NA|TRBV9
TGTGCCAGCAGCGTAGACATCCAAGAGACCCAGTACTTC
CASSVDIQETQYF
>few|14|TRBJ2-2|TRBD1|TRBV6-6
TGTGCCAGCACCAAGACAGGGGGCGCCGGGGAGCTGTTTTTT
CASTKTGGAGELFF
>NA|13|TRBJ2-7|NA|TRBV25-1
TGTGCCAGCAGTGAAAGGACAGAGTACGAGCAGTACTTC
CASSERTEYEQYF
>NA|15|TRBJ1-4|NA|TRBV4-1
TGCGCCAGCAGCCAAGCAGTACTCTTTAATGAAAAACTGTTTTTT
CASSQAVLFNEKLFF
>NA|15|TRBJ2-2|TRBD1|TRBV4-2
TGTGCCAGCAGCCAAGATGGGACAGTCGGCGGGGAGCTGTTTTTT
CASSQDGTVGGELFF
>NA|17|TRBJ2-3|NA|TRBV21-1
TGTGCCAGCAAACAAACTAGCGGGGGGGCTTGCACAGATACGCAGTATTTT
CASKQTSGGACTDTQYF
>NA|16|TRBJ1-5|NA|TRBV5-6
TGTGCCAGCAGCTTCGGGGGGGCCTATAGCAATCAGCCCCAGCATTTT
CASSFGGAYSNQPQHF
>NA|15|TRBJ1-6|NA|TRBV11-2
TGTGCCAGCAGCTTATTGGCAGGGGCTGGGTCACCCCTCCACTTT
CASSLLAGAGSPLHF
>NA|13|TRBJ1-2|TRBD1|TRBV6-1
TGTGCCAGCAGTAGAGGGACAGGGAATGGCTACACCTTC
CASSRGTGNGYTF
>NA|15|TRBJ2-7|NA|TRBV16
TGTGCCAGCAGCCAAAAAGATCCGGCCGGTTACGAGCAGTACTTC
CASSQKDPAGYEQYF
>NA|16|TRBJ2-7|TRBD1|TRBV7-9
TGTGCCAGCAGCTTAGATAGGGGACAGGGGTCGGGGGAGCAGTACTTC
CASSLDRGQGSGEQYF
>NA|16|TRBJ2-7|NA|TRBV11-2
TGTGCCAGCAGCTCCCTCCGGGACGGGAACTCCTACGAGCAGTACTTC
CASSSLRDGNSYEQYF
>NA|17|TRBJ1-3|TRBD1|TRBV7-9
TGTGCCAGCAGCCGATTCGTTGCGACAGGGCCGGGAAACACCATATATTTT
CASSRFVATGPGNTIYF
>NA|13|TRBJ2-3|NA|TRBV4-2
TGTGCCAGCAGCCGGGCCTACACAGATACGCAGTATTTT
CASSRAYTDTQYF
>NA|15|TRBJ1-2|NA|TRBV6-6
TGTGCCAGCAGCCCTCCCTCCGGGACTTACTATGGCTACACCTTC
CASSPPSGTYYGYTF
>NA|13|TRBJ1-2|NA|TRBV10-2
TGCGCCAGCAGTGCCTGGCTTAACTATGGCTACACCTTC
CASSAWLNYGYTF
>NA|15|TRBJ2-5|NA|TRBV4-1
TGCGCCAGCAGCCAATTCCGACTAGTGCAAGAGACCCAGTACTTC
CASSQFRLVQETQYF
>few|13|TRBJ1-1|NA|TRBV29-1
TGCAGCGTTCGCGAGGGTGTGGACACTGAAGCTTTCTTT
CSVREGVDTEAFF
>NA|15|TRBJ2-7|NA|TRBV11-2
TGTGCCAGCAGCTCCTTCGGAAAGGTTACCTACGAGCAGTACTTC
CASSSFGKVTYEQYF
>few|14|TRBJ1-1|NA|TRBV7-6
TGTGCCAGCAGCTTAGATCACAGGAACACTGAAGCTTTCTTT
CASSLDHRNTEAFF
>NA|17|TRBJ1-6|NA|TRBV7-9
TGTGCCAGCAGCTTAGCAGGTTGGGCTTATGAGAATTCACCCCTCCACTTT
CASSLAGWAYENSPLHF
>NA|15|TRBJ1-1|NA|TRBV6-4
TGTGCCAGCAGCCTACTGACAGGCTATTTCACTGAAGCTTTCTTT
CASSLLTGYFTEAFF
>NA|15|TRBJ1-6|NA|TRBV27
TGTGCCAGCATTTGGGTTGACAGGAGGGATTCACCCCTCCACTTT
CASIWVDRRDSPLHF
>NA|15|TRBJ1-5|NA|TRBV11-3
TGTGCCAGCAGCTTAGACATCGAACGGGCTGAGCCCCAGCATTTT
CASSLDIERAEPQHF
>NA|14|TRBJ1-1|NA|TRBV5-6
TGTGCCAGCAGCTCGGGGGGGCTTGGCACTGAAGCTTTCTTT
CASSSGGLGTEAFF
>few|14|TRBJ1-1|NA|TRBV6-5
TGTGCCAGCAGTTACTCGGTAACTCACTTAGGGGCTTTCTTT
CASSYSVTHLGAFF
>NA|9|TRBJ1-2|NA|TRBV19
TGTGCCGGGCATCAAGGCTACACCTTC
CAGHQGYTF
>NA|17|TRBJ2-1|TRBD2|TRBV9
TGTGCCAGCAGCCTGACTAGCGGGGGGGCCTTCTACAATGAGCAGTTCTTC
CASSLTSGGAFYNEQFF
>NA|11|TRBJ1-3|NA|TRBV20-1
TGCAGTGCTAGTGAGGTTAACACCATATATTTT
CSASEVNTIYF
>NA|15|TRBJ2-1|TRBD2|TRBV18
TGTGCCAGCTCACACACCGGGGGGTACTTACATGAGCAGTTCTTC
CASSHTGGYLHEQFF
>NA|15|TRBJ1-1|TRBD1|TRBV5-1
TGCGCCAGCAGCTCGCCCGGGACAGGGTTAAATGAAGCTTTCTTT
CASSSPGTGLNEAFF
>NA|15|TRBJ2-2|TRBD1|TRBV27
TGTGCCAGCAGTTTACAGGGGGCGGGTACCGGGGAGCTGTTTTTT
CASSLQGAGTGELFF
>NA|13|TRBJ1-1|NA|TRBV29-1
TGCAGCGTTGAAGAGGGGGCACCTACTGAAGCTTTCTTT
CSVEEGAPTEAFF